The 20 T cell receptor beta chains below were found in one sample sequenced in a study of early T cells in non-severe SARS-CoV-2 infection. TCRdb analysed the 5' RACE reads with MiXCR anew, one entry per CDR3 protein. The sample holds around 60,000 distinct CDR3 sequences, approximately 12% seen once. Sequences were obtained from whole blood. These TCRs come from an adult who was a healthcare worker with PCR-confirmed SARS-CoV-2 infection or an uninfected control (not recorded which).

This clonotype was seen only a few times. The chain carries TRBV7-9 and TRBJ2-3; D is undetermined. The germline V gene has CDR1 SEHNR and CDR2 FQNEAQ (reference sequence). The CDR3 totals 15 residues. V dropped 5 bases and J dropped 0 bases, with 12 bases sitting between them. CDR3 sequence (DNA): TGTGCCAGCAGCCGTGGTGACGCTAGCACAGATACGCAGTATTTT. Residues: CASSRGDASTDTQYF.

This clonotype was counted between two and nine times. V usage is TRBV4-3 and J usage is TRBJ1-2; D remains unclear. Germline-derived CDR1 and CDR2 are LGHNA and YSLEER. Trimming left V 0 bases short and J 4 bases short, with 15 bases between. The CDR3 spans 16 residues. The CDR3 sequence is CASSQDRGLNSYGYTF. Here the CDR3 DNA reads TGCGCCAGCAGCCAAGATCGAGGGTTGAATAGCTATGGCTACACCTTC.

This clonotype was seen many times. The rearrangement links TRBV7-8 to TRBJ2-2; D perhaps matches TRBD1 (6 bases). Trimming stripped 2 bases from V and 1 base from J, with 8 bases between. Germline CDR1 reads SGHVS; CDR2 reads FQNEAQ. This CDR3 comprises 15 residues. The CDR3 loop is CASSLMGQNTGELFF. The CDR3 coding sequence is TGTGCCAGCAGCTTAATGGGACAGAACACCGGGGAGCTGTTTTTT. Full variable domain (outside the CDR3, taken from reference TRBV7-8 and TRBJ2-2): GAGVSQSPRYKVAKRGQDVALRCDPISGHVSLFWYQQALGQGPEFLTYFQNEAQLDKSGLPSDRFFAERPEGSVSTLKIQRTQQEDSAVYLCASSLMGQNTGELFFGEGSRLTVL.

The rearrangement uses TRBV5-6 and TRBJ2-1, with TRBD1 as a possible D gene (6 bases). The V and J ends lost 1 base and 3 bases respectively, with 11 bases between them. Germline CDR1 reads SGHDT; CDR2 reads YYEEEE. The CDR3 is made up of 15 amino acids. The CDR3 loop is CASSLRRTDYNEQFF. CDR3 in DNA: TGTGCCAGCAGCTTGCGGCGGACAGACTACAATGAGCAGTTCTTC.

As to this clonotype: Possible read error: a much larger clone is one base away. The chain employs TRBV6-6 and TRBJ2-7; the match to TRBD2 covers 7 bases. V lost 6 bases, J lost 7 bases, and 12 bases stayed unmatched. The CDR3 runs 14 residues. Germline V gene lookup returns CDR1 MNHNY and CDR2 SVGAGI (reference sequence). The CDR3 nucleotides are TGTGCCAGCAGCCCCCGTAGAGCGGGGCTTGAGCAGTACTTC. Translated: CASSPRRAGLEQYF.

There are a few counts of this clonotype. This chain uses TRBV20-1 with TRBJ2-4; D unclear. From germline, CDR1 is DFQATT and CDR2 SNEGSKA (reference sequence). Trimming took off 1 base at V and 0 bases at J, with 4 bases between the two ends. CDR3 size: 13 residues. The DNA of the CDR3 is TGCAGTGCTAGAGGGACAGCCAAAAACATTCAGTACTTC. Translation: CSARGTAKNIQYF.

The J gene is TRBJ1-1, the V gene TRBV7-8, with 7 bases fitting TRBD1. Germline V CDR1 and CDR2: SGHVS, FQNEAQ. The CDR3 has 14 residues. With V trimmed by 4 bases and J by 1 base, 3 bases remained unmatched. The CDR3: CASSSTGTNTEAFF. In DNA, the CDR3 is TGTGCCAGCAGCTCGACAGGGACGAACACTGAAGCTTTCTTT.

The J gene is TRBJ1-4, the V gene TRBV9; the D is unclear. CDR1 SGDLS and CDR2 YYNGEE come from the germline V gene. V lost 0 bases and J lost 6, with 12 bases in between. The CDR3 runs to 15 residues. The CDR3: CASSVAPTADEKLFF. In DNA form, the CDR3 reads TGTGCCAGCAGCGTAGCCCCAACAGCCGATGAAAAACTGTTTTTT.

The chain joins TRBV29-1 to TRBJ2-1; 8 nucleotides line up with TRBD2. The CDR3 sequence is 16 residues long. Germline V gives CDR1 SQVTM, CDR2 ANQGSEA. V shed 0 bases, J shed 7 bases, and the junction held 11 bases outside the gene matches. CDR3 loop: CSVEEWTSGSRNEQFF. CDR3 nucleotide sequence: TGCAGCGTTGAAGAATGGACCAGCGGGAGTCGGAATGAGCAGTTCTTC.

This clonotype came up a few times. This chain joins TRBV7-8 and TRBJ2-3; D is perhaps TRBD2 (5 bases). CDR3 length equals 14 residues. Per germline, CDR1 SGHVS and CDR2 FQNEAQ. Trimming removed 1 base at V and 2 bases at J, with 7 bases between. This CDR3 reads CASSLVANTDTQYF. CDR3 in DNA: TGTGCCAGCAGCTTAGTAGCGAACACAGATACGCAGTATTTT.

This clonotype has a count of ten or more. V is TRBV28 and J is TRBJ1-1; 8 positions match TRBD1. The CDR3 consists of 14 residues. The V gene end was trimmed by 5 bases and the J gene end by 0 bases; junction bases not matched to a gene: 2. Germline-derived CDR1 and CDR2 are MDHEN and SYDVKM. CDR3 DNA: TGTGCCAGCAGTGGACAGGGAATGAACACTGAAGCTTTCTTT. Its translation: CASSGQGMNTEAFF.

Many counts were recorded for this clonotype. The chain is built from TRBV6-2 or TRBV6-3 and TRBJ1-2, with TRBD1 matching over 10 bases. V lost 0 bases, J lost 3 bases, and 1 base stayed unmatched. Germline V gene data show CDR1 as MNHEY and CDR2 as SVGEGT. The CDR3 spans 15 residues. The CDR3 bases are TGTGCCAGCAGTTACTCGACAGGGGGCGACTATGGCTACACCTTC. Translation gives CASSYSTGGDYGYTF.

This clonotype was found many times. The V gene is TRBV12-3 or TRBV12-4, the J gene TRBJ2-6; 8 bases map to TRBD1. Losses at the gene ends were 7 bases for V and 0 bases for J; bases not matched to a gene: 14. The CDR3 runs 19 residues. This CDR3 reads CASTKKAGGQSSGANVLTF. In DNA, the CDR3 is TGTGCCAGCACCAAAAAAGCAGGGGGCCAAAGCTCTGGGGCCAACGTCCTGACTTTC.

This clonotype turned up a few times. The chain is built from TRBV28 and TRBJ1-6; 10 bases map to TRBD1. Per germline, CDR1 MDHEN and CDR2 SYDVKM. The CDR3 has 15 amino acids. Trimming took 4 bases from V and 6 from J; bases not matched to a gene: 3. The CDR3 nucleotides are TGTGCCAGCAGTTCGGGACAGGGGAGTAATTCACCCCTCCACTTT. This gives the protein CASSSGQGSNSPLHF.

This clonotype has ten or more counts. The rearrangement links TRBV4-2 to TRBJ1-3; no reliable D call. Germline values: CDR1 LGHNA, CDR2 YNFKEQ. The V gene lost 0 bases and the J gene lost 2 bases, with 14 bases spanning the gap. The CDR3 is 17 amino acids. CDR3 residues: CASSQDWSGSTGNTIYF. The CDR3 nucleotides read TGTGCCAGCAGCCAAGATTGGAGCGGGAGTACTGGAAACACCATATATTTT.

The V and J genes are TRBV7-2 and TRBJ2-5, with TRBD2 identical over 7 bases. Germline CDR1 SGHTA, CDR2 FQGNSA. The CDR3 contains 15 residues. The trim removed 5 bases at V and 2 bases at J, leaving 8 bases unmatched. The CDR3 DNA reads as TGTGCCAGCAGCCGAGCCTGGGGAGGGCAAGAGACCCAGTACTTC. As protein: CASSRAWGGQETQYF.

The sample holds many counts of this clonotype. This sequence joins TRBV5-1 and TRBJ1-1; tentative D call: TRBD1 (5 bases). CDR1 is SGHRS and CDR2 is YFSETQ in the germline V gene. The V end was cut by 4 bases, the J end by 7 bases, with 14 bases between. CDR3 length: 13 residues. The CDR3 DNA follows: TGCGCCAGCAGCCTGGACACAAACCTTGAAGCTTTCTTT. Its protein is CASSLDTNLEAFF.

This clonotype has a handful of counts. This chain joins TRBV29-1 and TRBJ2-2; D ambiguous. This CDR3 is 15 amino acids long. CDR1 is SQVTM, CDR2 ANQGSEA, per germline. The ends were cut back, 1 base at V and 6 bases at J, with 15 bases in the middle. CDR3 loop: CSVEGSGYWAGELFF. In nucleotides, the CDR3 is TGCAGCGTTGAAGGTTCGGGCTACTGGGCCGGGGAGCTGTTTTTT.

This clonotype occurred many times. This sequence joins TRBV7-9 and TRBJ1-6; D is unresolved. V was clipped by 4 bases and J by 7 bases, with 11 bases between them. This CDR3 spans 14 amino acids. Per germline, CDR1 SEHNR and CDR2 FQNEAQ (reference sequence). The CDR3 loop is CASSSMTVNSPLHF. The CDR3 DNA sequence: TGTGCCAGCAGCTCAATGACGGTGAATTCACCCCTCCACTTT.

This clonotype was detected ten times or more. The genes are TRBV6-1 and TRBJ2-1, with 8 bases identical to TRBD1. This CDR3 has 15 residues. CDR1 is MNHNS, CDR2 SASEGT, per germline. V lost 7 bases to trimming and J lost 0 bases; unmatched junction nucleotides: 5. The CDR3 DNA reads TGTGCCAGCACCAAAACAGGGGGCTCCTACAATGAGCAGTTCTTC. This translates into CASTKTGGSYNEQFF.